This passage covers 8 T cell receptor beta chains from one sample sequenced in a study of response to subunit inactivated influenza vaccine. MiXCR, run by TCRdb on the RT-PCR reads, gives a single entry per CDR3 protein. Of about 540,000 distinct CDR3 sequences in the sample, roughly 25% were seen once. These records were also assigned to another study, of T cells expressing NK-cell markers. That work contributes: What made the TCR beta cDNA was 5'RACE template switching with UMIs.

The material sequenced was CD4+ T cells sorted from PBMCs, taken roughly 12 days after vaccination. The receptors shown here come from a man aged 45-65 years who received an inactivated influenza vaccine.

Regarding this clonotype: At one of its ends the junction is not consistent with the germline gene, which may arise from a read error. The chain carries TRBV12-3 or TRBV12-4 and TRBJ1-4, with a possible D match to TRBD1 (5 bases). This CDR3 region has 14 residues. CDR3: CASRTTGTGENLFF. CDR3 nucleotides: TGTGCCAGCAGAACCACCGGGACCGGTGAAAATCTGTTTTTT.

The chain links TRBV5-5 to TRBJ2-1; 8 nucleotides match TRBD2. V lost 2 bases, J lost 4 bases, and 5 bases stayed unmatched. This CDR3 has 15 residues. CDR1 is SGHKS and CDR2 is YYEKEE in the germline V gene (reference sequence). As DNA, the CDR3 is TGTGCCAGCAGCTTACCGGGGGGGCTATACAATGAGCAGTTCTTC. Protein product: CASSLPGGLYNEQFF.

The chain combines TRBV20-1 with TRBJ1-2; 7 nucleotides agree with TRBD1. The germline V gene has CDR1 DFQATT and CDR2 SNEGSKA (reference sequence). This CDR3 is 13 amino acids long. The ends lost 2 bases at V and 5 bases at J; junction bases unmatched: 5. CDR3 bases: TGCAGTGCTAGACGTTTACAGGGGTATGGCTACACCTTC. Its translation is CSARRLQGYGYTF.

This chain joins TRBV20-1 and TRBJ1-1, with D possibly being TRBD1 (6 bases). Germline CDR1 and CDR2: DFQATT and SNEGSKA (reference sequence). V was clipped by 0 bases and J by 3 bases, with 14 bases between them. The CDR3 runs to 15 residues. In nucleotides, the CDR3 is TGCAGTGCTAGAGATCCCAGGGGAGCAGACACTGAAGCTTTCTTT. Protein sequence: CSARDPRGADTEAFF.

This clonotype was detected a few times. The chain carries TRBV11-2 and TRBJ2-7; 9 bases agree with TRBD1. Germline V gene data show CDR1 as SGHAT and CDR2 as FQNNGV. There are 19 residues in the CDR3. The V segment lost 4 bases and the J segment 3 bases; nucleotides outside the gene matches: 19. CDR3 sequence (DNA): TGTGCCAGCAGCTCCAGACCGACGGGACAGGGATCACCTTACTACGAGCAGTACTTC. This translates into CASSSRPTGQGSPYYEQYF.

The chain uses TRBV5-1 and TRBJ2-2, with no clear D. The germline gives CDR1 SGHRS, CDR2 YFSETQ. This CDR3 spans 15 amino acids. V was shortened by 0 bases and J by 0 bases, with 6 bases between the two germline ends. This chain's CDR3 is CASSLGHSNTGELFF. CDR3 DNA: TGCGCCAGCAGCTTGGGGCATTCGAACACCGGGGAGCTGTTTTTT.

The CDR3 sequence: CAISAGRERGETQYF. DNA of the CDR3: TGTGCCATCAGTGCTGGGCGGGAACGGGGAGAGACCCAGTACTTC. The chain joins TRBV10-3 to TRBJ2-5, with D tentatively TRBD2 (6 bases). CDR3 size: 15 residues. V was shortened by 4 bases and J by 4 bases, with 16 bases between the two germline ends. CDR1 and CDR2 (germline): ENHRY, SYGVKD.

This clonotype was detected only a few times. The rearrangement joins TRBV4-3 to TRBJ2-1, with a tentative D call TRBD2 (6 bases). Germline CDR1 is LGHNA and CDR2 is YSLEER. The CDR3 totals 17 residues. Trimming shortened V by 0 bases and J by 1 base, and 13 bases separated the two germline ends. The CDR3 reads CASSQDFLSGSYNEQFF. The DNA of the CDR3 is TGCGCCAGCAGCCAAGATTTTCTGAGCGGGTCCTACAATGAGCAGTTCTTC.